The count of the clone carrying this T cell receptor (beta chain) is one. Antigen: not known. This specimen belongs to a study of brain T cells in children with intractable seizures. Regarding the study as a whole: Viral specificity was inferred only from CDR3 similarity; HCMV serostatus was unknown.

Sequencing used immunoSEQ multiplex PCR; TCRdb keeps in-frame clones, though not all of them. The sample carries about 340,000 clones, more than 85% recorded once. Per the germline V gene, CDR1 is SGHRS and CDR2 is YFSETQ. Trimming removed 0 bases from V and 4 bases from J, with 19 bases in between. The CDR3 has 17 residues. Specified time point: blood from clinic visit 5 months post-surgery; TSC patient then seizure free. The sequenced cases were selected for having the highest brain T cell transcript signatures. The source of this sequence is a boy under two years old with tuberous sclerosis and intractable seizures. The sample here was peripheral blood, taken 4 to 5 months after surgery. This chain uses TRBV5-1 with TRBJ1-1; D is unresolved. The CDR3 region is CASSLVAVLPSGTEAFF. The CDR3 DNA reads as TGCGCCAGCAGCTTGGTAGCAGTCCTTCCTTCGGGCACTGAAGCTTTCTTT. The full variable domain, in which reference TRBV5-1 and TRBJ1-1 provide the parts outside the CDR3, is KAGVTQTPRYLIKTRGQQVTLSCSPISGHRSVSWYQQTPGQGLQFLFEYFSETQRNKGNFPGRFSGRQFSNSRSEMNVSTLELGDSALYLCASSLVAVLPSGTEAFFGQGTRLTVV.